This TCR beta chain was captured in a study of identical twins. Using its own MiXCR run on the 5' RACE reads, TCRdb lists one record per CDR3 protein. The sample lists 450,000 to 650,000 distinct CDR3 sequences; over 12% were seen once. Germline values: CDR1 DFQATT, CDR2 SNEGSKA (reference sequence). CDR3 length: 15 amino acids. The V end lost 5 bases, the J end lost 5 bases, and 18 bases lay between the germline ends. The sample also formed part of further work on yellow fever vaccine responses in identical twins.

The TCR originated in a woman in her late teens or twenties in good health. The gene calls are TRBV20-1 and TRBJ2-2, with a weak D call TRBD1 (5 bases). Source material: CD4+ T cells sorted from blood. As DNA, the CDR3 is TGCAGTGCTCATACAGGACCTCTCCTTACCGGGGAGCTGTTTTTT. The encoded protein is CSAHTGPLLTGELFF.